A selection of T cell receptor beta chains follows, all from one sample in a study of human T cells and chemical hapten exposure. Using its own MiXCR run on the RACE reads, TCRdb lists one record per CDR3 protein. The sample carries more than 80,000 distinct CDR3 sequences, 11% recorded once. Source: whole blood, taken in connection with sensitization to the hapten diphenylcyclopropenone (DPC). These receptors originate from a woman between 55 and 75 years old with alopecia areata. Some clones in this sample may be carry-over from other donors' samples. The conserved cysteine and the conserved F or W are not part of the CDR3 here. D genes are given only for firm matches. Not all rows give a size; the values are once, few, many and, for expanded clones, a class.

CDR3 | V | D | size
ASSPRDPAGTQY | TRBV10-1 | NA | few
ASSPAYQETQY | TRBV12-3/TRBV12-4 | NA | many
ASSLALPDRGTDTQY | TRBV7-6 | TRBD1 | many
ASSLAPGQGTEAF | TRBV5-1 | NA | few
ASSPREMQYEQY | TRBV18 | NA | NA
ASSQDRTSQETQY | TRBV4-2 | TRBD2 | few
ATSEARGSYNEQF | TRBV24-1 | NA | NA
AISEWNSREQF | TRBV10-3 | NA | many
ASSLARSVTEAF | TRBV12-3/TRBV12-4 | NA | few
SATQGYNQPQH | TRBV20-1 | NA | many
AWSQGGSNQPQH | TRBV30 | NA | NA
ASSDRINTEAF | TRBV6-6 | NA | many
ATAAGAPTDTQY | TRBV24-1 | TRBD2 | NA
ASSQEGQGARAF | TRBV3-1 | TRBD1 | NA
ASSFWTGENIQY | TRBV7-2 | TRBD1 | many
SATNTGELF | TRBV20-1 | NA | many
ASSVEPGQPSEAF | TRBV9 | TRBD1 | many
ASSKASQPHGYT | TRBV21-1 | NA | NA
SARDRLDTEAF | TRBV20-1 | NA | many
ASSTPPGQGMVDEQF | TRBV5-1 | TRBD1 | few
ASSYSTKNIQY | TRBV6-5 | NA | many
ASSASDRGRVWY | TRBV7-9 | TRBD1 | NA
ASSFRQGETQY | TRBV13 | NA | many
ASSLSGEGRDYNEQF | TRBV6-5 | TRBD2 | NA
SARAGGSSYNEQF | TRBV20-1 | TRBD2 | few
SAKENGRNYGYT | TRBV20-1 | NA | few
ASSNGGQGKGYT | TRBV6-5 | TRBD1 | many
ASSLDRGSSKAF | TRBV12-3/TRBV12-4 | TRBD1 | few
ASSLSGAGDTQY | TRBV11-1 | TRBD2 | few
ASSYSKNSLYGYT | TRBV6-5 | NA | many
ASSLSGGVPYNEQF | TRBV5-5 | TRBD2 | many
ASSPGRDTEAF | TRBV5-8 | NA | many
ASSLWGLANYGYT | TRBV12-3/TRBV12-4 | NA | many
ASRKGPSRGEQY | TRBV28 | NA | NA
SVEGGSGAF | TRBV29-1 | NA | few
ASRDRVVAGANTQY | TRBV6-6 | TRBD2 | NA
SARPTGLGGWAEAF | TRBV20-1 | NA | NA
ASSKMIRGLETQY | TRBV21-1 | NA | few
ATSSGNQPQH | TRBV15 | NA | many
ASAGRETQY | TRBV2 | NA | many
ASSLDRQGVPETQY | TRBV5-1 | TRBD1 | NA
ASSRGGATEAF | TRBV6-2/TRBV6-3 | NA | few
SVEGLDYGYT | TRBV29-1 | NA | many
ASSLGASQPQH | TRBV5-1 | NA | many
ASSPRQGEAF | TRBV6-2/TRBV6-3 | NA | many
ASSYKAHTEAF | TRBV6-2/TRBV6-3 | NA | few
ASSQRDWLYEQY | TRBV11-2 | NA | few
SVQSYSNQPQH | TRBV29-1 | NA | many
ASSEFFVGQGTEAF | TRBV25-1 | TRBD1 | many
ASSLAVTADGYT | TRBV7-9 | NA | many